The rows below give T cell receptor beta chains drawn from one sample of a study of blood T cell repertoires in COVID-19. Generated by immunoSEQ multiplex PCR, the TCRdb table keeps only in-frame clones and is missing some. The repertoire holds some 290,000 clones, with about nine tenths as singletons. Material: peripheral blood. Receptors originate from a woman aged 25 to 39 with COVID-19, enrolled during active disease. The CDR3 runs from the conserved cysteine through the conserved F or W. D genes are given only for firm matches. The size of a clone is reported for some rows only, either as once, few or many, or as a class for expanded clones.

CDR3aa,CDR3nt,abundance,len,v_gene,d_gene,j_gene
CASSLSLAGGPNYEQYF,TGTGCCAGCAGCTTGTCCCTAGCGGGGGGGCCGAACTACGAGCAGTACTTC,NA,17,TRBV7-6,TRBD2,TRBJ2-7
CASSGIENSPLHF,TGTGCCAGCAGCGGAATAGAAAATTCACCCCTCCACTTT,NA,13,TRBV9,NA,TRBJ1-6
CASTPDRIVDTQYF,TGTGCCAGTACCCCCGACAGGATCGTCGATACGCAGTATTTT,few,14,TRBV19,NA,TRBJ2-3
CASSPTGLETQYF,TGCGCCAGCAGCCCCACGGGTTTGGAGACCCAGTACTTC,NA,13,TRBV5-1,NA,TRBJ2-5
CASSLMGLAGSTDTQYF,TGTGCCAGCAGCCTAATGGGACTAGCGGGGAGCACAGATACGCAGTATTTT,NA,17,TRBV27,TRBD2,TRBJ2-3
CASSEGITGELFF,TGTGCCAGCAGCGAGGGTATCACCGGGGAGCTGTTTTTT,NA,13,TRBV5-6,NA,TRBJ2-2
CASSLTGRSGNTIYF,TGTGCCAGCAGCCTAACAGGACGCTCTGGAAACACCATATATTTT,NA,15,TRBV6-5,NA,TRBJ1-3
CSVEPRTGELFF,TGCAGCGTTGAACCCCGCACCGGGGAGCTGTTTTTT,few,12,TRBV29-1,NA,TRBJ2-2
CASSLSPVISYEQYF,TGTGCCAGCAGCCTATCACCGGTCATTTCCTACGAGCAGTACTTC,NA,15,TRBV3-1/TRBV3-2,NA,TRBJ2-7
CASSLRGGAFF,TGTGCCAGCAGCTTACGAGGGGGAGCTTTCTTT,NA,11,TRBV7-9,NA,TRBJ1-1
CAISGQGGKETQYF,TGTGCCATCAGTGGACAGGGAGGAAAGGAGACCCAGTACTTC,NA,14,TRBV10-3,NA,TRBJ2-5
CASSQSAGATNTGELFF,TGTGCCAGCAGCCAATCCGCAGGGGCTACGAACACCGGGGAGCTGTTTTTT,NA,17,TRBV16,NA,TRBJ2-2
CASSLAGNSGNTIYF,TGCGCCAGCAGCTTGGCGGGAAACTCTGGAAACACCATATATTTT,NA,15,TRBV5-1,NA,TRBJ1-3
CASSRAPPKPKGTRGGYTF,TGTGCCAGCAGCCGTGCCCCGCCGAAACCAAAGGGGACGCGGGGCGGCTACACCTTC,NA,19,TRBV7-9,NA,TRBJ1-2
CASALRDTLNYGYTF,TGCGCCAGCGCCCTCCGGGACACCCTTAACTATGGCTACACCTTC,NA,15,TRBV5-1,NA,TRBJ1-2
CASSLEAGSEQYF,TGCGCCAGCAGCTTGGAGGCAGGCAGCGAGCAGTACTTC,NA,13,TRBV5-1,NA,TRBJ2-7
CASSLRRGGSNSPLHF,TGTGCCAGCAGCTTAAGAAGGGGTGGGTCCAATTCACCCCTCCACTTT,once,16,TRBV11-2,NA,TRBJ1-6
CASSQDDRPSLNTEAFF,TGCGCCAGCAGCCAAGATGACAGGCCCTCATTGAACACTGAAGCTTTCTTT,NA,17,TRBV4-1,NA,TRBJ1-1
CASSPPTGEETQYF,TGTGCCAGCAGCCCGCCGACAGGGGAAGAGACCCAGTACTTC,once,14,TRBV7-9,TRBD1,TRBJ2-5
CASSIIGDRSAEQYF,TGTGCCAGCAGCATTATAGGGGACAGATCGGCCGAGCAGTACTTC,NA,15,TRBV13,TRBD1,TRBJ2-7
CASSQVARGEAFF,TGTGCCAGCAGCCAAGTAGCCAGAGGTGAAGCTTTCTTT,NA,13,TRBV3-1/TRBV3-2,NA,TRBJ1-1
CASSSSGTGSNYGYTF,TGTGCCAGCAGCTCATCCGGGACAGGGAGTAACTATGGCTACACCTTC,NA,16,TRBV11-2,TRBD1,TRBJ1-2
CASSPGTGVEKLFF,TGCGCCAGCAGCCCCGGGACAGGGGTTGAAAAACTGTTTTTT,NA,14,TRBV5-1,TRBD1,TRBJ1-4
CASSQGTSGEDQETQYF,TGCGCCAGCAGCCAAGGCACTAGCGGGGAAGACCAAGAGACCCAGTACTTC,NA,17,TRBV4-1,TRBD2,TRBJ2-5
CASRSSSGGSGTQYF,TGTGCCAGCAGGTCATCTAGCGGGGGAAGCGGGACCCAGTACTTC,NA,15,TRBV2,TRBD2,TRBJ2-5
CASSMTGNTEAFF,TGTGCCAGCAGTATGACAGGGAACACTGAAGCTTTCTTT,NA,13,TRBV11-1,NA,TRBJ1-1
CASSFSGGLNEQFF,TGTGCCAGCAGCTTTAGCGGGGGCCTCAATGAGCAGTTCTTC,NA,14,TRBV5-5,TRBD2,TRBJ2-1
CATSREVAKNIQYF,TGTGCCACCAGCCGCGAAGTGGCCAAAAACATTCAGTACTTC,NA,14,TRBV24-1,NA,TRBJ2-4
CASSMGQTSGGALNEQFF,TGTGCCAGCAGCATGGGCCAGACTAGCGGGGGGGCATTAAATGAGCAGTTCTTC,NA,18,TRBV11-3,TRBD2,TRBJ2-1
CASSLSSGGNNEQFF,TGTGCCAGCAGCTTAAGTAGCGGGGGGAACAATGAGCAGTTCTTC,NA,15,TRBV7-6,TRBD2,TRBJ2-1
CATRQGASTGELFF,TGTGCCACCAGACAGGGGGCCAGCACCGGGGAGCTGTTTTTT,NA,14,TRBV15,TRBD1,TRBJ2-2
CASSLVPGHVNQPQHF,TGTGCCAGCAGCTTAGTGCCGGGACACGTCAATCAGCCCCAGCATTTT,NA,16,TRBV7-2,NA,TRBJ1-5
CASSWGTGTNEQYF,TGTGCCAGCAGCTGGGGAACAGGGACCAACGAGCAGTACTTC,NA,14,TRBV5-5,NA,TRBJ2-7
CASSEVRGGRPEAFF,TGTGCCAGCAGTGAGGTGCGTGGAGGCCGCCCTGAAGCTTTCTTT,NA,15,TRBV2,NA,TRBJ1-1
CAVASGGATGETQYF,TGTGCCGTCGCTAGCGGGGGCGCCACTGGGGAGACCCAGTACTTC,once,15,TRBV10-3,TRBD2,TRBJ2-5
CASYEASGGYNEQFF,TGTGCCAGCTACGAGGCTAGCGGGGGATACAATGAGCAGTTCTTC,once,15,TRBV2,TRBD2,TRBJ2-1
CASSQEGSYGYTF,TGTGCCAGCAGCCAAGAGGGGAGCTATGGCTACACCTTC,NA,13,TRBV14,NA,TRBJ1-2
CASIPQEGKLFF,TGTGCCAGCATCCCTCAGGAGGGAAAACTGTTTTTT,NA,12,TRBV7-9,NA,TRBJ1-4
CASSRATSQETQYF,TGTGCCAGCAGTCGCGCGACAAGCCAAGAGACCCAGTACTTC,NA,14,TRBV6-4,NA,TRBJ2-5